This entry concerns a single T cell receptor (beta chain). This entry is derived from a study of T cells after yellow fever vaccination. J gave up 1 base and V 0 bases, and 8 bases lay outside the gene matches. Germline CDR1 and CDR2: SGHKS and YYEKEE (reference sequence). The CDR3 is 18 amino acids. TCRdb analysed the 5' RACE reads with MiXCR anew, one entry per CDR3 protein. The table lists about 500,000 distinct CDR3 sequences, about a sixth of them singletons. This chain connects TRBV5-5 to TRBJ2-1; TRBD2 agrees at 9 bases. This specimen consisted of PBMCs, obtained 5 days after the first yellow fever vaccination. The receptor was isolated from a man aged 18 to 29 who received the YFV17D yellow fever vaccine. CDR3 in amino acids: CASSLGGGGGMSYNEQFF. The CDR3 bases are TGTGCCAGCAGCTTGGGTGGCGGGGGGGGCATGTCCTACAATGAGCAGTTCTTC.